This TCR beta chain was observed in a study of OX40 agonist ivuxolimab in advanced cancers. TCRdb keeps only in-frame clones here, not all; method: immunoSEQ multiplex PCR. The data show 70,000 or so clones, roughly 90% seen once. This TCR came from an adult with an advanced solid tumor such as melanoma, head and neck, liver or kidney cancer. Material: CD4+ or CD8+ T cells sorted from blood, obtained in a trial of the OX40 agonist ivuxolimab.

This chain's CDR3 is CASSYGRQREQYF. The CDR3 DNA reads as TGTGCCAGCAGTTACGGGCGGCAGAGGGAGCAGTACTTC. V gene TRBV6-5 combines with J gene TRBJ2-7, with no clear D. The V and J ends lost 2 bases and 7 bases respectively, with 12 bases between them. The CDR3 has 13 residues. Germline values: CDR1 MNHEY, CDR2 SVGAGI.